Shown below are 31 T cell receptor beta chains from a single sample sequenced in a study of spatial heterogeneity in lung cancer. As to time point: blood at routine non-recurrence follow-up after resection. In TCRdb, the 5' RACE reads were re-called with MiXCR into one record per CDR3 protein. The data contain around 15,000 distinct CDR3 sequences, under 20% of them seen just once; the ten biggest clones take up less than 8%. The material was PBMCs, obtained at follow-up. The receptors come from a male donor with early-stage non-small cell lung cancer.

The CDR3 DNA reads as TGCAGCGTTGAGGATTACGAGGGGTTAGCTGAAGCTTTCTTT. Translating it yields CSVEDYEGLAEAFF. The chain uses TRBV29-1 and TRBJ1-1; possible D gene TRBD1, 5 bases. CDR1 SQVTM and CDR2 ANQGSEA come from the germline V gene. The CDR3 runs 14 residues. V lost 3 bases to trimming and J lost 6 bases, with 17 bases between them.

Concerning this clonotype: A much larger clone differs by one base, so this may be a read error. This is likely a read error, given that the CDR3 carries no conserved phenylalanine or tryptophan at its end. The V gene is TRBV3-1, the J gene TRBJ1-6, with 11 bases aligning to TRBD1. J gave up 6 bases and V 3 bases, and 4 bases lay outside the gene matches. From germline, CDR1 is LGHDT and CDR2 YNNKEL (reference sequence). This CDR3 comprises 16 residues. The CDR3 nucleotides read TGTGCCAGCAGCCAGGAGGGGACAGGGGGTAATTCACCCCTCCACTTA. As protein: CASSQEGTGGNSPLHL.

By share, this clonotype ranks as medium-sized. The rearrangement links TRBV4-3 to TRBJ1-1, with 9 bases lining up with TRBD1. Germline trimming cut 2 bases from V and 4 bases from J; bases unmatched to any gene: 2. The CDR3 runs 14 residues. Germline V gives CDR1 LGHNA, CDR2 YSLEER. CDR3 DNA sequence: TGCGCCAGCAGCCAAACGGACAGGGGCACTGAAGCTTTCTTT. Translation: CASSQTDRGTEAFF.

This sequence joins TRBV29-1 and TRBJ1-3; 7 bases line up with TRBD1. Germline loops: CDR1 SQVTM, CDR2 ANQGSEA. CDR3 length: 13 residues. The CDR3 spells CSGQEMGGNTIYF. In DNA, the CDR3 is TGCAGTGGACAGGAAATGGGTGGAAACACCATATATTTT.

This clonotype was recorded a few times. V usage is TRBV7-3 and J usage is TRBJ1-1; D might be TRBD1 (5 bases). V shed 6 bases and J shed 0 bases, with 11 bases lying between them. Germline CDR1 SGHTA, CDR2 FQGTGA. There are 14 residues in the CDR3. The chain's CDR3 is CASRPGPVNTEAFF. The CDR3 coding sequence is TGTGCCAGCAGGCCGGGGCCAGTGAACACTGAAGCTTTCTTT.

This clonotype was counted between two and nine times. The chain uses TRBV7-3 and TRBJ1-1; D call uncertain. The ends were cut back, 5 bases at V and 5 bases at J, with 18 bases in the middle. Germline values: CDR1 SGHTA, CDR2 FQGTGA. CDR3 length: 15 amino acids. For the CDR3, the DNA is TGTGCCAGCAGCCTTAGCGGGCCTGGGGAGACTGAAGCTTTCTTT. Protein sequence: CASSLSGPGETEAFF.

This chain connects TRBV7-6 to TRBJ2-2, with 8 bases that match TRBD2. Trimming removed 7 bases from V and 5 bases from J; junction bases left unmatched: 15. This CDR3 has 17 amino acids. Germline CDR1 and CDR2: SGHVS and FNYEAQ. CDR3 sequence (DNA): TGTGCCAGCACCTCCAACCCGACTAGCGCGTCAACCGGGGAGCTGTTTTTT. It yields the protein CASTSNPTSASTGELFF.

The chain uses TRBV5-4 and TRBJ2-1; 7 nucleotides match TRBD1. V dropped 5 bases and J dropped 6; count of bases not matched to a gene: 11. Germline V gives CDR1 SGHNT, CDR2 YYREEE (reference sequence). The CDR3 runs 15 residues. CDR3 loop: CASRLSGGRRNEQFF. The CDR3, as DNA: TGTGCCAGCAGGTTATCAGGGGGTCGACGCAATGAGCAGTTCTTC.

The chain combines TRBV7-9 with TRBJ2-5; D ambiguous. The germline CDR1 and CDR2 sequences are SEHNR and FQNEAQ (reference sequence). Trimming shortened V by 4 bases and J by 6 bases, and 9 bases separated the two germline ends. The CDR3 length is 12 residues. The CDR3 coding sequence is TGTGCCAGCAGCTCTCTGCCGCAGACCCAGTACTTC. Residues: CASSSLPQTQYF.

DNA of the CDR3: TGCAGCCCTAGACGAGGGGGTCGTAGCAATCAGCCCCAGCATTTT. It encodes CSPRRGGRSNQPQHF. The chain combines TRBV29-1 with TRBJ1-5; possible D gene TRBD1, 6 bases. CDR1 is SQVTM, CDR2 ANQGSEA, per germline. V was cut by 8 bases and J by 0 bases, with 17 bases left in between. The CDR3 is made up of 15 amino acids.

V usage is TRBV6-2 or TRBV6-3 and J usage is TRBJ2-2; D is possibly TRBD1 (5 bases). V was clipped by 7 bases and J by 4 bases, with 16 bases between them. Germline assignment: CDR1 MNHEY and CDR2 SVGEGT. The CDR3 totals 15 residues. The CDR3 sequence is CASTLTGRLTGELFF. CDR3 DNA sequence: TGTGCCAGCACCCTAACAGGAAGACTCACCGGGGAGCTGTTTTTT.

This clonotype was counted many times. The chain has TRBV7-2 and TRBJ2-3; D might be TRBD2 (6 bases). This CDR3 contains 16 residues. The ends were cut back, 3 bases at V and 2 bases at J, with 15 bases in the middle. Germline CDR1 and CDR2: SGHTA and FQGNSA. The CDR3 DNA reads TGTGCCAGCAGCTTTGGGACTTCCTATCCCACAGATACGCAGTATTTT. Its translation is CASSFGTSYPTDTQYF.

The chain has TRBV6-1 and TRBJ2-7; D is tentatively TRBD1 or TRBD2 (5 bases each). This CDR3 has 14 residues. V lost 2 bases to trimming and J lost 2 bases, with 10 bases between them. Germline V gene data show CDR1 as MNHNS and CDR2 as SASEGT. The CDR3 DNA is TGTGCCAGCAGTGAATCGGGACCCCCCTACGAGCAGTACTTC. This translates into CASSESGPPYEQYF.

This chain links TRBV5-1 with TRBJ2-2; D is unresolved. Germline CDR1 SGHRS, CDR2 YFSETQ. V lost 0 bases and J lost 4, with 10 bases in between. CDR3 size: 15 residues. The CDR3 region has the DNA TGCGCCAGCAGCTTGGTTCAGCAACCCACCGGGGAGCTGTTTTTT. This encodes CASSLVQQPTGELFF.

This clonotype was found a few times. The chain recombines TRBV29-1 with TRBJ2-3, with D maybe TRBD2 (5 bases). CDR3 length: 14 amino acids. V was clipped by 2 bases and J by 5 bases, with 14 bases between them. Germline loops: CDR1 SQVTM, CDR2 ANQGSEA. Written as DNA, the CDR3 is TGCAGCGTTGAATTTAATCGGAGGAAAGATACGCAGTATTTT. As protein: CSVEFNRRKDTQYF.

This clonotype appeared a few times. As DNA, the CDR3 is TGCAGCGTTGAAGTTCCGGGGGTCAGGGGCGAGCAGTACTTC. Translating it yields CSVEVPGVRGEQYF. The genes are TRBV29-1 and TRBJ2-7; TRBD1 or TRBD2 may be the D gene (6 bases each). The germline CDR1 and CDR2 sequences are SQVTM and ANQGSEA. CDR3 size: 14 residues. The ends were cut back, 1 base at V and 6 bases at J, with 16 bases in the middle.

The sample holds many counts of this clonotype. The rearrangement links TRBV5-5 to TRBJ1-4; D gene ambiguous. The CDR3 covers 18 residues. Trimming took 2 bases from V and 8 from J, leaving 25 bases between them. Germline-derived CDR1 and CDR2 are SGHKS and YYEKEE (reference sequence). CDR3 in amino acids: CASSFYGVDGPGGEKLFF. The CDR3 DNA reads TGTGCCAGCAGCTTTTACGGTGTCGATGGCCCCGGAGGGGAAAAACTGTTTTTT.

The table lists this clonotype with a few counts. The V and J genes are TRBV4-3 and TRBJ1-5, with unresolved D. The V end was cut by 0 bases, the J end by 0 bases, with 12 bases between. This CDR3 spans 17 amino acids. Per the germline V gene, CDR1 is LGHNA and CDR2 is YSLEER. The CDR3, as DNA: TGCGCCAGCAGCCAAGATTTCTTGGGAGCTAGCAATCAGCCCCAGCATTTT. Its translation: CASSQDFLGASNQPQHF.

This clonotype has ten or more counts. The CDR3 region is CASSPGAHGETQYF. In DNA, the CDR3 is TGCGCCAGCAGCCCCGGGGCGCACGGGGAGACCCAGTACTTC. This chain connects TRBV5-1 to TRBJ2-5, with D perhaps TRBD1 or TRBD2 (5 bases each). CDR3 length: 14 amino acids. Trimming took off 4 bases at V and 5 bases at J, with 15 bases between the two ends. CDR1 and CDR2 from the germline V gene are SGHRS and YFSETQ.

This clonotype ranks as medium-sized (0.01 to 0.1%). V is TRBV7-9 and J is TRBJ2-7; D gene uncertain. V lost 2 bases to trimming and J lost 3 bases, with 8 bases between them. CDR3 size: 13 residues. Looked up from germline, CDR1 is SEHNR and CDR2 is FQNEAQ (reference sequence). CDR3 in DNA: TGTGCCAGCAGCTTATCGGGTGGCTACGAGCAGTACTTC. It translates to CASSLSGGYEQYF.

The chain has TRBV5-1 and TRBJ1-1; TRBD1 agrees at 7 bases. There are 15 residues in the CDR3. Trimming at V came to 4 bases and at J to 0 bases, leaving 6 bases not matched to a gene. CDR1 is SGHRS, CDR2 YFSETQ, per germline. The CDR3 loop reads CASSVSGTVNTEAFF. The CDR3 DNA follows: TGCGCCAGCAGCGTTTCCGGGACAGTGAACACTGAAGCTTTCTTT.

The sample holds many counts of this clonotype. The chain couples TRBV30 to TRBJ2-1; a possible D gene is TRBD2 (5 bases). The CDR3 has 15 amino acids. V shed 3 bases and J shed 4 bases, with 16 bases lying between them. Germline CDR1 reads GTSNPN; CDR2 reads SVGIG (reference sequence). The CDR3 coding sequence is TGTGCCTGGAGGGTGAGAGGGATCGGATACAATGAGCAGTTCTTC. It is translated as CAWRVRGIGYNEQFF.

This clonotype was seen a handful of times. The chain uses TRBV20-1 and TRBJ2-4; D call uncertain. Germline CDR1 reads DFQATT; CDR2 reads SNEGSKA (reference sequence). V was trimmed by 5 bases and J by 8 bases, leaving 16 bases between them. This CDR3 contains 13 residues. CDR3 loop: CSAVLVIGDIQYF. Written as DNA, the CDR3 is TGCAGTGCTGTCCTTGTAATCGGAGACATTCAGTACTTC.

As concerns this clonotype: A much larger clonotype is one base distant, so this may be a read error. In DNA form, the CDR3 reads TGTGCCAGCAGTTTCGACCTTTGGGACAGCTCCTACGAGCAGTACTTC. Translated, it gives CASSFDLWDSSYEQYF. The chain joins TRBV27 to TRBJ2-7; 7 bases line up with TRBD1. The CDR3 consists of 16 residues. The junction had 8 bases not matched to a gene; V was cut back by 3 bases and J by 0 bases. Germline CDR1 is MNHEY and CDR2 is SMNVEV (reference sequence).

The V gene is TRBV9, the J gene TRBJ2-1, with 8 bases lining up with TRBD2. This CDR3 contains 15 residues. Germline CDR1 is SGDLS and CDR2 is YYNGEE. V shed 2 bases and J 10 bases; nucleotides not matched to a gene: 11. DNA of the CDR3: TGTGCCAGCAGCGTTCAAGCCGGGACTAGACAAGAGCAGTTCTTC. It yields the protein CASSVQAGTRQEQFF.

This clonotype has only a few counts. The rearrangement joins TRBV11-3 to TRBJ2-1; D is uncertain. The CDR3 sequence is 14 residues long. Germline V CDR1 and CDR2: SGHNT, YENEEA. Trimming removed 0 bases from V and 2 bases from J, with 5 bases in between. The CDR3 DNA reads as TGTGCCAGCAGCTTAGATCTGGCCTACAATGAGCAGTTCTTC. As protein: CASSLDLAYNEQFF.

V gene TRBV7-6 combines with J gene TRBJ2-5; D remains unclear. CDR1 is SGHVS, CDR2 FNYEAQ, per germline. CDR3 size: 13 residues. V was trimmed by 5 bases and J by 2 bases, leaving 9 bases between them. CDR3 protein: CASSGKLQETQYF. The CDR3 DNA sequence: TGTGCCAGCAGCGGAAAGTTACAAGAGACCCAGTACTTC.

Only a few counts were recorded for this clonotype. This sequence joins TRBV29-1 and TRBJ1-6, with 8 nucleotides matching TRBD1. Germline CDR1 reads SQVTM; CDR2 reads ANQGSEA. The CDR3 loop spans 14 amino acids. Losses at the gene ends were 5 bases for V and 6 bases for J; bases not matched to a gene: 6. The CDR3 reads CSVRTGNLNSPLHF. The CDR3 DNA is TGCAGCGTTCGGACAGGGAACCTTAATTCACCCCTCCACTTT. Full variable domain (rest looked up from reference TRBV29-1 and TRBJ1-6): SAVISQKPSRDICQRGTSLTIQCQVDSQVTMMFWYRQQPGQSLTLIATANQGSEATYESGFVIDKFPISRPNLTFSTLTVSNMSPEDSSIYLCSVRTGNLNSPLHFGNGTRLTVT.

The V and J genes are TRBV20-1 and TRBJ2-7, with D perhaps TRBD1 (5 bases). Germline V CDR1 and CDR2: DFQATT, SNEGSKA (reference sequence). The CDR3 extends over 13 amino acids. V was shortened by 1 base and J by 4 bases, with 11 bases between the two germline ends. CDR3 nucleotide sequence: TGCAGTGCTAGAGCGATTCAGGGTTACGAGCAGTACTTC. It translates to CSARAIQGYEQYF.

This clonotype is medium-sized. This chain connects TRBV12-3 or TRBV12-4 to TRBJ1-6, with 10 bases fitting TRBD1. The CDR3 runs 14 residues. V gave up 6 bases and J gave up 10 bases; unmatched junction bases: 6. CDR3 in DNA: TGTGCCAGCAGACCTGGGACAGGGGTGTCACCCCTCCACTTT. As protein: CASRPGTGVSPLHF.

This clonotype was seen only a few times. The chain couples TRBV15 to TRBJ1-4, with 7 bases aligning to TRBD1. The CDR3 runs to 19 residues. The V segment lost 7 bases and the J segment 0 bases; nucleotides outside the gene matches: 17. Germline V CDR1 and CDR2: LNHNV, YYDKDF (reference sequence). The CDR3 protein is CATINRDRRYPATNEKLFF. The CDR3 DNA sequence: TGTGCCACCATTAACCGGGACAGACGCTATCCTGCAACTAATGAAAAACTGTTTTTT.